Presented here are 9 T cell receptor beta chains from one specimen sequenced in a study of blood T cell repertoires in COVID-19. Only in-frame clones appear in the TCRdb table, and some are missing; sequencing was by immunoSEQ multiplex PCR. The sample has 200,000 to 300,000 clones; roughly 90% are singletons. Material: peripheral blood. The receptors derive from a man in his 60s with acute or convalescent COVID-19.

This chain uses TRBV27 with TRBJ2-7; 9 bases map to TRBD2. The CDR3 sequence is 16 residues long. With 2 bases clipped from V and 2 bases from J, the junction kept 7 bases outside the gene matches. CDR1 and CDR2 (germline): MNHEY, SMNVEV (reference sequence). The CDR3 here is CASSLRIAGVTYEQYF. CDR3 nucleotide sequence: TGTGCCAGCAGTTTACGGATAGCGGGAGTAACCTACGAGCAGTACTTC.

The rearrangement links TRBV6-1 to TRBJ1-5; tentative D call: TRBD1 (5 bases). In germline, CDR1 is MNHNS, CDR2 SASEGT. Between the trimmed V and J ends, which lost 3 bases and 0 bases, there was a span of 12 bases. This CDR3 spans 16 amino acids. The CDR3 sequence is CASSDSAGISNQPQHF. CDR3 coding DNA: TGTGCCAGCAGTGATTCTGCAGGGATTAGCAATCAGCCCCAGCATTTT.

The rearrangement uses TRBV28 and TRBJ1-1; D is possibly TRBD1 (5 bases). The V gene's germline CDR1 is MDHEN and CDR2 SYDVKM. Trimming took 10 bases from V and 4 from J, leaving 16 bases between them. The CDR3 sequence is 13 residues long. CDR3 in amino acids: CATSRAVVTEAFF. Here the CDR3 DNA reads TGTGCCACCTCCAGGGCCGTGGTCACTGAAGCTTTCTTT.

The chain has TRBV24-1 and TRBJ2-1; 12 positions match TRBD2. V shed 3 bases and J 0 bases; nucleotides not matched to a gene: 5. This CDR3 has 18 residues. Germline V gene lookup returns CDR1 KGHDR and CDR2 SFDVKD. This CDR3 reads CATSDPSGRESSYNEQFF. The CDR3, as DNA: TGTGCCACCAGTGATCCTAGCGGGAGGGAGAGCTCCTACAATGAGCAGTTCTTC.

V and J are TRBV11-3 and TRBJ2-1; D possibly corresponds to TRBD1 (5 bases). CDR1 is SGHNT and CDR2 is YENEEA in the germline V gene. The CDR3 spans 15 residues. Trimming took 3 bases from V and 2 from J, leaving 11 bases between them. CDR3 amino acids: CASSFSPDTYNEQFF. The CDR3 region has the DNA TGTGCCAGCAGCTTCTCTCCGGACACCTACAATGAGCAGTTCTTC. The variable domain in full, completed from reference TRBV11-3 and TRBJ2-1, reads EAGVVQSPRYKIIEKKQPVAFWCNPISGHNTLYWYLQNLGQGPELLIRYENEEAVDDSQLPKDRFSAERLKGVDSTLKIQPAELGDSAVYLCASSFSPDTYNEQFFGPGTRLTVL.

This clone was picked up one time. The chain links TRBV19 to TRBJ2-3, with a tentative D call TRBD1 (6 bases). Looked up from germline, CDR1 is LNHDA and CDR2 is SQIVND (reference sequence). This CDR3 has 14 amino acids. The germline V and J ends were trimmed by 1 base and 4 bases, with 9 bases remaining between them. CDR3 protein: CASSIGQAPDTQYF. The CDR3 bases are TGTGCCAGTAGTATAGGACAGGCCCCAGATACGCAGTATTTT.

The chain combines TRBV30 with TRBJ1-5, with D maybe TRBD1 (6 bases). The CDR3 covers 13 residues. V was clipped by 5 bases and J by 0 bases, with 8 bases between them. Germline CDR1 GTSNPN, CDR2 SVGIG (reference sequence). The CDR3 here is CAWGQISNQPQHF. The CDR3 nucleotides read TGTGCCTGGGGACAGATTAGCAATCAGCCCCAGCATTTT.

The chain links TRBV4-3 to TRBJ2-1; D remains unclear. The V gene's germline CDR1 is LGHNA and CDR2 YSLEER. Trimming took 0 bases from V and 0 from J, leaving 6 bases between them. This CDR3 is 15 amino acids long. The chain's CDR3 is CASSQDLSSYNEQFF. Here the CDR3 DNA reads TGCGCCAGCAGCCAAGACCTAAGCTCCTACAATGAGCAGTTCTTC.

This clone was recorded a few times. The CDR3 DNA reads as TGTGCCAGCAGTTTCCCAGGGGAAAGGGCCTGGGAGCTGTTTTTT. Residues: CASSFPGERAWELFF. This chain links TRBV28 with TRBJ2-2; D is perhaps TRBD1 (6 bases). The CDR3 spans 15 residues. Between the trimmed V and J ends, which lost 3 bases and 9 bases, there was a span of 17 bases. Germline CDR1 reads MDHEN; CDR2 reads SYDVKM. Variable domain in full (rest from reference TRBV28 and TRBJ2-2): DVKVTQSSRYLVKRTGEKVFLECVQDMDHENMFWYRQDPGLGLRLIYFSYDVKMKEKGDIPEGYSVSREKKERFSLILESASTNQTSMYLCASSFPGERAWELFFGEGSRLTVL.